The source of this T cell receptor beta chain is a study of STAT5B mutations in CD4+ large granular lymphocyte leukemia. Study overall: CD8+ depletion followed by anti-CD4 microbead selection was applied to cryopreserved cells. Study-wide findings and caveats: Roughly a quarter of private leukemic clonotypes occurred rarely in other patients' non-leukemic repertoires.

Germline V lookup: CDR1 WSHSY, CDR2 SAAADI. The length of the CDR3 is 16 residues. Unmatched junction bases numbered 8, after V lost 4 bases and J lost 1 base. Depending on availability, patient cells were bead-separated fractions or unselected PBMC. As concerns this clone: Its antigen remains unidentified.

Data came from immunoSEQ multiplex PCR; TCRdb stores just in-frame clones and leaves some out. The repertoire holds 7,000 to 9,500 clones, with about nine tenths as singletons. The sequence was collected from a woman between 65 and 79 years old with CD4+ T-cell large granular lymphocyte leukemia. This chain uses TRBV10-2 with TRBJ2-3; 7 positions agree with TRBD2. Sequencing was performed on PBMCs. DNA for the CDR3: TGCGCCAGCAGTGCAGAAGGGACTACCCGCACAGATACGCAGTATTTT. It translates to CASSAEGTTRTDTQYF.